One sample yielded the 8 T cell receptor beta chains listed below, sequenced in a study of blood T cell repertoires in COVID-19. TCRdb's table, derived via immunoSEQ multiplex PCR, lists solely in-frame clones and lacks some. The table shows about 480,000 clones, with roughly 90% occurring only once. Sequenced input: peripheral blood. The source is a woman aged 30 to 39 with acute or convalescent COVID-19.

The rearrangement joins TRBV6-2 or TRBV6-3 to TRBJ1-5, with TRBD1 as a possible D gene (6 bases). The length of the CDR3 is 13 residues. The V and J ends lost 4 bases and 6 bases respectively, with 10 bases between them. The germline V gene encodes CDR1 MNHEY and CDR2 SVGEGT. The CDR3 DNA sequence: TGTGCCAGCAGTTGGGAGGGGGGTCAGCCCCAGCATTTT. Its translation is CASSWEGGQPQHF.

This clone was seen a few times. The sample has other DNA sequences that encode this CDR3 too. The gene calls are TRBV5-1 and TRBJ1-2; D remains unclear. Germline loops: CDR1 SGHRS, CDR2 YFSETQ. CDR3 length: 12 amino acids. Trimming stripped 0 bases from V and 5 bases from J, with 5 bases between. CDR3 nucleotide sequence: TGCGCCAGCAGCTTGGGTAGTTATGGCTACACCTTC. It yields the protein CASSLGSYGYTF.

The chain is built from TRBV5-6 and TRBJ2-7; 9 nucleotides line up with TRBD1. After removal of 4 bases from V and 3 bases from J, the junction contained 8 bases not matched to a gene. This CDR3 has 15 residues. Germline V gene data show CDR1 as SGHDT and CDR2 as YYEEEE. DNA of the CDR3: TGTGCCAGCAGCATATCCGGGACAGGGTTCTACGAGCAGTACTTC. This translates into CASSISGTGFYEQYF.

The chain uses TRBV6-5 and TRBJ2-7, with a tentative D call TRBD1 (6 bases). V was clipped by 0 bases and J by 7 bases, with 16 bases between them. CDR1 is MNHEY and CDR2 is SVGAGI in the germline V gene. The CDR3 is made up of 15 amino acids. The CDR3 DNA sequence: TGTGCCAGCAGTTACTCTTGGCAGGGGATTACAGAGCAGTACTTC. It encodes CASSYSWQGITEQYF.

This chain uses TRBV28 with TRBJ2-7; a possible D gene is TRBD2 (5 bases). Trimming stripped 8 bases from V and 4 bases from J, with 24 bases between. Germline loops: CDR1 MDHEN, CDR2 SYDVKM. The CDR3 extends over 16 amino acids. In nucleotides, the CDR3 is TGTGCCAGCTGGCGTGGGAGATTTGTTTTTGGGTACGAGCAGTACTTC. It is translated as CASWRGRFVFGYEQYF.

This clone appeared a single time. V is TRBV7-6 and J is TRBJ1-1; D may be TRBD1 (5 bases). Germline V gives CDR1 SGHVS, CDR2 FNYEAQ. The CDR3 length is 14 residues. V lost 1 base and J 3 bases, leaving 9 bases between the germline ends. CDR3 nucleotides: TGTGCCAGCAGCTTAGACGGCAGGGACACTGAAGCTTTCTTT. Its protein product is CASSLDGRDTEAFF.

The chain couples TRBV5-6 to TRBJ2-5; D is possibly TRBD2 (7 bases). Trimming removed 4 bases from V and 2 bases from J, with 18 bases in between. The CDR3 covers 16 residues. Germline V CDR1 and CDR2: SGHDT, YYEEEE. CDR3 nucleotides: TGTGCCAGCAGCATTGGGGAGGGGGGAAATCAAGAGACCCAGTACTTC. Amino acid sequence: CASSIGEGGNQETQYF.

This rearrangement joins TRBV2 to TRBJ2-7; TRBD1 aligns across 9 bases. This CDR3 spans 16 amino acids. Germline CDR1 and CDR2: SNHLY and FYNNEI. The V segment lost 3 bases and the J segment 0 bases; nucleotides outside the gene matches: 6. CDR3 amino acids: CASSDPGQGGSYEQYF. The DNA for the CDR3 is TGTGCCAGCAGTGATCCGGGACAGGGAGGCTCCTACGAGCAGTACTTC.